This T cell receptor (beta chain) is from a study of blood T cell repertoires in COVID-19. Study as a whole: Spain, Italy and the United States supplied samples that represented acute and convalescent COVID-19. Nucleic acid was either cDNA or gDNA, and it came from T cells, B-cell-depleted T cells, or PBMCs.

Germline CDR1 GTSNPN, CDR2 SVGIG (reference sequence). The V gene lost 2 bases and the J gene lost 8 bases, with 12 bases spanning the gap. There are 12 residues in the CDR3. Original data processing: Nucleated cell number was recorded as an estimate derived from reference gene primer amplification. Repertoires were generated with immunoSEQ multiplex PCR, while TCRdb's copy carries only in-frame clones and drops some. Clonal size and the V and J genes are those of that table, whereas D and trimming came from the DNA. The repertoire has fewer than 250,000 clones, about nine tenths of them found once; the top ten carry roughly 4.2%.

Sample: peripheral blood. The chain has TRBV30 and TRBJ1-2, with D perhaps TRBD1 (5 bases). The receptor comes from a man in his fifties or sixties with acute or convalescent COVID-19. In DNA, the CDR3 is TGTGCCTGGAGTTTAGGGGCCTTGGGCTACACCTTC. Translating it yields CAWSLGALGYTF.